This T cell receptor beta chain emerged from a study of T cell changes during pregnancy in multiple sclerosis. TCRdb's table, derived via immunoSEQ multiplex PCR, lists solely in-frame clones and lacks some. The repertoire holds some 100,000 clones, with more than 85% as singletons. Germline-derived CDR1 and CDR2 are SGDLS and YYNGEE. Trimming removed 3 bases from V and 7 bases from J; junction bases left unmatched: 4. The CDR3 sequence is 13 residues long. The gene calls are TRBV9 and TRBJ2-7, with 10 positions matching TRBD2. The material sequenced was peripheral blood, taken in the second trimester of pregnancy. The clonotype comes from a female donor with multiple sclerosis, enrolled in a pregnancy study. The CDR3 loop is CASSERLAGEQYF. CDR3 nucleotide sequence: TGTGCCAGCAGCGAACGACTAGCGGGTGAGCAGTACTTC. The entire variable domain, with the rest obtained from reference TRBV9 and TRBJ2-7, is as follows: DSGVTQTPKHLITATGQRVTLRCSPRSGDLSVYWYQQSLDQGLQFLIQYYNGEERAKGNILERFSAQQFPDLHSELNLSSLELGDSALYFCASSERLAGEQYFGPGTRLTVT.